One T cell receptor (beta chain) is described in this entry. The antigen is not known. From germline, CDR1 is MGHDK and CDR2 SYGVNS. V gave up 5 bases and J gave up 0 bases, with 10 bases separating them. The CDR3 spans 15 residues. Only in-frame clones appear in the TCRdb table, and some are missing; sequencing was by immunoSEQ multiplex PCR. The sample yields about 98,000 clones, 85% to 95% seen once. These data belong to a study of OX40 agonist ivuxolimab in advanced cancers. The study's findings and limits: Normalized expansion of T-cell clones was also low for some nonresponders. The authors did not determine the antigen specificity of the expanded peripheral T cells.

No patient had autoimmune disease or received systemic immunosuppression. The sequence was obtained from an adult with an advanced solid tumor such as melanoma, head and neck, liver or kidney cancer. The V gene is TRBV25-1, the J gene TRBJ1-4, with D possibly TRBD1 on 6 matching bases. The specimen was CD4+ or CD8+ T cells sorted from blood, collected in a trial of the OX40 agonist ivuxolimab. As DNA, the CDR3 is TGTGCCAGCAGTCTACAGGGTGCAACTAATGAAAAACTGTTTTTT. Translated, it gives CASSLQGATNEKLFF.